Included here is one T cell receptor beta chain sequence, with context. No antigen is known for it. Per-nucleotide qualities are absent, and no much larger clonotype sits a single base away. The cohort comprised approximately 700 healthy bone marrow donors. All cohort members were sampled while nominally healthy, although unrecorded immune exposures were likely present. The donor was CMV seronegative and was included in the group of hundreds of seronegative cohort members. Every donor gave a peripheral blood sample, and the peripheral blood mononuclear cells from that sample were used for TCR beta sequencing. Genomic DNA was extracted from the blood cell samples with the Qiagen DNeasy Blood Extraction Kit. This sample is part of a study of cytomegalovirus exposure and HLA in healthy donors (dated by TCRdb to about 2017). Study-wide context: An earlier analysis of 587 of the donors reported 276 Gb of sequence data and 95 million to 140 million unique TCR beta sequences obtained from about 200 million T cells. An early release that covered some 630 HLA-typed donors contained around 330 gigabases of sequencing data and some 87 million unique TCR sequences. Of the roughly 400 genotyped donors, roughly 80% fell in the genetic ancestry cluster associated with self-reported Caucasian donors. The study aimed to test whether cataloging public T cell receptors could reveal signatures of past pathogen exposure. The study profiled the T cell repertoires of 500 to 800 subjects by immunosequencing and related them to cytomegalovirus serostatus. Along with the roughly 670-subject first cohort, a separate validation cohort of over a hundred different subjects was used. To predict cytomegalovirus infection status, the study combined high-throughput TCR immunosequencing, statistical association of individual TCRs with disease status, and machine learning. A later analysis re-analyzed previously published TCR beta repertoires from 660 or so donors and added high-resolution HLA genotyping to study TCR occurrence patterns. Rather than using new phenotypic data, the later analysis identified candidate immune exposures from TCR beta sequences and from how often those sequences occurred across donors. In an earlier analysis of several hundred of the donors, high-throughput TCR beta sequencing was used to judge whether each TCR beta V gene segment behaved as functional or pseudogenic. Donor age, sex, ethnicity and CMV serostatus were compiled alongside the repertoire data. In a later genetic analysis, genome-wide SNP genotypes for about 65% of the 666 donors were used, and that subset was treated as a discovery cohort. All discovery cohort repertoires had been generated on a single sequencing platform. HLA typing covered class I and class II loci at four-digit resolution. The number of donors typed differed by locus, with roughly 629-640 for A, B, C, DRB1 and DQB1, roughly 520 for DQA1, about 610 for DPA1, and some 450 for DPB1. Several DR-DQ haplotypes were treated as single units for association and clustering because of strong linkage in the cohort. Among roughly 400 genotyped donors of the cohort, an average of around 240,000 unique TCR beta nucleotide sequences was sequenced per donor, of which roughly 17% were non-productive. Study-wide findings and limitations: Some IMGT-functional V segments, including TRBV6-2 and TRBV6-3, could not be distinguished by the 87-base-pair reads and were therefore excluded. Presence/absence analyses assumed roughly uniform sequencing depth across donors, an assumption that may not hold. A later analysis found that TCR association rates varied across HLA loci, with DRB1 alleles showing the most associated TCRs and HLA-C alleles the fewest. Because HLA typing was unavailable for some donors at each locus, only the typed subset was used in association tests. Linkage disequilibrium might explain the correlated functional status among segregating V segments, but an unknown experimental factor could not be excluded. Compared with equally common non-associated chains, HLA-associated TCR beta chains in a later analysis were more clonally expanded and had lower generation probabilities. Because counts were too low, more than 15 rarely observed V segments, including chromosome 9 orphons, were excluded from the earlier analysis of several hundred of the donors. Broadly in line with IMGT annotations, most TCR beta V segments showed up in productive rearrangements about 87% or about 30% of the time in an earlier analysis of 450 to 600 of the donors. A group of highly shared sequence variants was considered likely to be a technical artifact of the sequencing pipeline. A further reported finding was that TCR beta sequences accurately predicted the HLA-A and HLA-B alleles for most subjects in the first cohort. In a later analysis, several top co-occurrence clusters were reported to appear linked to parvovirus B19, influenza, CMV and Epstein-Barr virus. Most TCR sequences were observed very rarely across donors, whereas some public TCRs were present in many individuals. The classifier was reported to diagnose cytomegalovirus status with high specificity and sensitivity in both the original cohort and the validation cohort. A later analysis found that most CMV-associated TCR beta chains appeared HLA-restricted, with HLA associations seemingly driven largely by CMV exposure. This cohort had only TCR beta chains sequenced, and the lack of alpha or paired-chain data limited which features could be detected. Assigning TCR associations to individual alleles was difficult when HLA alleles, especially DR and DQ, strongly co-occurred. The authors suggested that the approach could potentially be generalized to other disease states and immunological phenotypes. The study listed approximately 160 TCR beta chains as associated with cytomegalovirus. Immune exposure information for the cohort was limited to CMV serostatus. Specific HLA alleles were associated with about 17,000 TCR beta sequences at a false discovery rate of 0.05 in a later analysis. In a later genetic analysis, fewer N-insertions in productive TCRs were reported among donors in an Asian-associated ancestry cluster than the roughly 700-donor mean. In a later genetic analysis, a missense DCLRE1C variant was associated with V-gene and J-gene trimming of TCR beta chains, and the association was replicated in an independent cohort. A few of the identified cytomegalovirus-associated TCR beta chains were confirmed in vitro to be specific for cytomegalovirus antigens.

The CDR3 holds 12 amino acids from the cysteine to the phenylalanine. The entry retains the CDR3 DNA only, 36 bases that are in frame from base 1. The germline V gene yields SNHLY for CDR1 and FYNNEI for CDR2. V is clipped by 5 bases and J by 4 bases, and the sequence between their germline boundaries is 8 bases long. The library was obtained by the immunoSEQ multiplex PCR assay. For the multiplex PCR, a mixture combining 60 forward primers for TCR Vbeta segments and 13 reverse primers for TCR Jbeta segments was used. The CDR3 region of rearranged TCR beta genes was amplified from genomic DNA by a multiplex PCR assay. The Illumina HiSeq System was used to sequence the amplified TCR beta libraries as 87-base-pair reads. The study's processing was this. Across the 700 or so repertoires, a later analysis counted approximately 83 million unique TCR beta chains, 8.5 million to 12 million of which were shared by at least two donors. To remove PCR and sequencing errors, raw reads were error-corrected and collapsed into unique sequences using a nearest-neighbor algorithm that merged closely related sequences. CDR3 sequences were aligned to IMGT reference sequences to assign V, D and J gene segments. For a sequence to be retained, a match of at least six nucleotides was required to both a V gene segment and a J gene segment. Rearrangements were classified as productive when the CDR3 lacked stop codons and remained in frame with V and J, and all other rearrangements were classified as non-productive. Following IMGT convention, CDR3 was defined as the stretch from the second conserved V-encoded cysteine up to the conserved J-encoded phenylalanine. In an earlier analysis of more than 550 of the donors, sequences lacking an unambiguous match to a single V gene segment were excluded. An earlier analysis of 450 to 650 of the donors called V segments functional above 56.7% productive rearrangements and segregating when the between-donor standard deviation exceeded 5%. To diagnose cytomegalovirus status from the catalog of TCR beta chain sequences, a statistical classification framework was built. In a later analysis, TCR nucleotide sequences were compared against IMGT/GENE-DB human TR gene sequences so that V and J genes could be assigned. A later analysis assigned CDR3 sequences and most-parsimonious VDJ recombination scenarios with the TCRdist pipeline. In a later analysis, every TCR beta chain was defined by the combination of its CDR3 amino acid sequence and its V-gene family, and reads without a unique V-gene family were dropped. To address suspected cross-contamination and a sequencing artifact, a later analysis removed several hundred highly shared, low-generation-probability nucleotide sequences. In a later analysis, a clonal expansion index for each public chain was calculated from normalized within-repertoire ranks of inferred template counts. In a later analysis, generation probabilities were computed with a VDJ recombination model fitted to out-of-frame rearrangements, and the resulting probabilities were checked against IGoR. Hypergeometric tests were used in a later analysis to score TCR-TCR, TCR-HLA and TCR-CMV co-occurrence, with a repertoire-size bias correction applied to the TCR pairs. In a later analysis, false discovery rates were estimated by permuting HLA or CMV assignments 20 times. In a later analysis, co-occurring TCRs were grouped using DBSCAN, with TCRdist sequence similarity added in when clustering inside HLA-allele-positive subsets. For co-occurrence clustering, repertoires with fewer than 30,000 or more than 120,000 public chains were excluded, along with roughly 5 repertoires with anomalous nucleotide sharing. TCRdb re-hosts the immuneACCESS table, in-frame sequences only. Its copies lack some clones; in the studies checked, an unresolved V gene accounts for under half of them, and the cause for the rest is not known. The V and J calls and clone size are taken from that table; D and trimming were inferred from the DNA. This sample comprises 90,000 to 150,000 clones, roughly 82% of them detected only once. The ten largest clones capture around 1.5% of the sample.

Sequenced: PBMCs. This chain is built from TRBV2 and TRBJ1-2; TRBD1 is perhaps the D gene, given 5 matching bases. This TCR derives from a woman younger than 35 in good health and CMV-seronegative. The CDR3 protein: CASSSGLYGYTF. Here is the DNA: TGTGCCAGCAGTTCAGGGCTCTATGGCTACACCTTC.